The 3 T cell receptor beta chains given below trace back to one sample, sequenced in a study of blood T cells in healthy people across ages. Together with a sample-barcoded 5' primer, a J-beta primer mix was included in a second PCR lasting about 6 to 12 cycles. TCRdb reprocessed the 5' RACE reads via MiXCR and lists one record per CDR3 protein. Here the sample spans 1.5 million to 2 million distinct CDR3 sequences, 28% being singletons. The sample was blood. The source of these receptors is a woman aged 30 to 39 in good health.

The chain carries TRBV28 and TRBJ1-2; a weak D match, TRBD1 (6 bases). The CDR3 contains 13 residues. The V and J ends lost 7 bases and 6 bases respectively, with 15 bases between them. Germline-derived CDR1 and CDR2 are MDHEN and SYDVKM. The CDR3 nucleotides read TGTGCCAGCATCGTAGGTGGGGGGCATGGCTACACCTTC. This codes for CASIVGGGHGYTF.

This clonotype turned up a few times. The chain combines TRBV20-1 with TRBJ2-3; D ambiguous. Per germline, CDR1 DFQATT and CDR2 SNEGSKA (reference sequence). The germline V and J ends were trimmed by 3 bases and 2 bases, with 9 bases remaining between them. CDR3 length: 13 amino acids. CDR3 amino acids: CSARLTDTDTQYF. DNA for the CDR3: TGCAGTGCTAGGTTAACGGACACAGATACGCAGTATTTT.

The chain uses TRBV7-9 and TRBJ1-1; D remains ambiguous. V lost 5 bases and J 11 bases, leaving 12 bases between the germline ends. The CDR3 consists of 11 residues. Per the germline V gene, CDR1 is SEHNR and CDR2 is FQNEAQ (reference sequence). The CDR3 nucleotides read TGTGCCAGCAGCCGCACAGAGGACGCTTTCTTT. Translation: CASSRTEDAFF.